This TCR beta chain was observed in a study of blood T cell repertoires in COVID-19. Study-wide background: Spain, Italy and the United States supplied samples that represented acute and convalescent COVID-19. T cells, B-cell-depleted T cells, or PBMCs supplied cDNA or gDNA.

Under the authors' procedure: Estimation of nucleated cell counts was performed using reference gene primer amplification. The repertoire was sequenced with immunoSEQ multiplex PCR; TCRdb's copy has only in-frame clones and lacks some. That table furnishes V, J and clone size, whereas the DNA furnished D and trimming. The sample has 400,000 to 450,000 clones, around 86% seen once. The CDR3 consists of 13 residues. Germline V gene sequence: CDR1 GTSNPN, CDR2 SVGIG (reference sequence). The junction had 8 bases not matched to a gene; V was cut back by 8 bases and J by 2 bases. V is TRBV30 and J is TRBJ1-2; 7 nucleotides line up with TRBD1. This receptor was identified in a woman aged 25 to 39 with active or convalescent COVID-19. Input material: peripheral blood. In nucleotides, the CDR3 is TGTGCCACCGCTCGACAGGGCAACTATGGCTACACCTTC. Its protein product is CATARQGNYGYTF.